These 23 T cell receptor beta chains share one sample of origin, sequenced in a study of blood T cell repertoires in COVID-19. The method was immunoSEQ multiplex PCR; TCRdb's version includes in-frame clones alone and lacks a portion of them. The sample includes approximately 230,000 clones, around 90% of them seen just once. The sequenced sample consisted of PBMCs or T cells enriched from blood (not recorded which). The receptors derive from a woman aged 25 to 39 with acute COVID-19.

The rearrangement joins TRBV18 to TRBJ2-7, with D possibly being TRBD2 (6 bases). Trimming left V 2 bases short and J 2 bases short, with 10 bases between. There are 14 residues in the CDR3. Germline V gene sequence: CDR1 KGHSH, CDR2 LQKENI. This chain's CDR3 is CASSPGTDTYEQYF. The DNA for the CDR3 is TGTGCCAGCTCACCAGGGACTGATACCTACGAGCAGTACTTC.

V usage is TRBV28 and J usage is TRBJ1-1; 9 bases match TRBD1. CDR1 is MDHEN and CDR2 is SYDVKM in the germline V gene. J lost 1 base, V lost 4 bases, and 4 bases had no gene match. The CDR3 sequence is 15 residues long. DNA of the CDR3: TGTGCCAGCAGTTCAGGACAGGGGACGAACACTGAAGCTTTCTTT. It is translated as CASSSGQGTNTEAFF.

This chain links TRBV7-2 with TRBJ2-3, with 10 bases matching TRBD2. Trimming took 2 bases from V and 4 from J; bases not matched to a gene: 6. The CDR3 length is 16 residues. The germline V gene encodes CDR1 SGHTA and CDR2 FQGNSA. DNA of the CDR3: TGTGCCAGCAGCTTATTCCAGCGGGGGGGTTCAGATACGCAGTATTTT. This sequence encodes CASSLFQRGGSDTQYF.

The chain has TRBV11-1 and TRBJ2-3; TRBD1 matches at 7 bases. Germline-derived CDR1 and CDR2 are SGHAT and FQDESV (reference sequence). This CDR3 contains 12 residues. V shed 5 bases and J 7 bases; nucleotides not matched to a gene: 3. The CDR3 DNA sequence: TGTGCCAGCAGCCCGACAGGGAATACGCAGTATTTT. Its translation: CASSPTGNTQYF.

CDR3 DNA sequence: TGTGCCACCAGCTTCAGACGGGGGTCTGAAGCTTTCTTT. This codes for CATSFRRGSEAFF. The rearrangement uses TRBV15 and TRBJ1-1; D perhaps matches TRBD1 (5 bases). The CDR3 extends over 13 amino acids. Between the trimmed V and J ends, which lost 5 bases and 6 bases, there was a span of 13 bases. The germline CDR1 and CDR2 sequences are LNHNV and YYDKDF (reference sequence).

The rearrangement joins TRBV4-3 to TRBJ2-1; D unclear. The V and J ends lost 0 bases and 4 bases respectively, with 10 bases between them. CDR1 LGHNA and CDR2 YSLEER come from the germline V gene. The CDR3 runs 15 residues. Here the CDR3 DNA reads TGCGCCAGCAGCCAAGACCCAGCGCGGTACAATGAGCAGTTCTTC. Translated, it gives CASSQDPARYNEQFF.

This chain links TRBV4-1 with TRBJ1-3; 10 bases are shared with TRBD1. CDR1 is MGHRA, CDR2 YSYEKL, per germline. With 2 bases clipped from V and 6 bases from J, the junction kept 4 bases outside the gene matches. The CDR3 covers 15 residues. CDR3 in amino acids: CASSQHGTGVNTIYF. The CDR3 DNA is TGCGCCAGCAGCCAACACGGGACAGGGGTAAACACCATATATTTT.

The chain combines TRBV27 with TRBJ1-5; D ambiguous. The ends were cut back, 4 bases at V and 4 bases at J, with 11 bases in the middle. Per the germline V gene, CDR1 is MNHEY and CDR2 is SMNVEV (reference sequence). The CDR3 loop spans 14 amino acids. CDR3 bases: TGTGCCAGCAGTTCCTCAACTCTTAATCAGCCCCAGCATTTT. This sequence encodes CASSSSTLNQPQHF.

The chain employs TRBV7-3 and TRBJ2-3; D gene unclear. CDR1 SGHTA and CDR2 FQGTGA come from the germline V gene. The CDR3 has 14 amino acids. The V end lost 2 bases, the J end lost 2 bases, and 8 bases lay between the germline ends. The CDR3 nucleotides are TGTGCCAGCAGCTTAGCCAGGAACACAGATACGCAGTATTTT. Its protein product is CASSLARNTDTQYF.

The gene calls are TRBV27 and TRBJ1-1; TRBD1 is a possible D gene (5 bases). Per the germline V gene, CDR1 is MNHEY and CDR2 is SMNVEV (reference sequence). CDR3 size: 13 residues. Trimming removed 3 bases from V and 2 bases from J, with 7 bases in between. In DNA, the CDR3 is TGTGCCAGCAGTTTCGGGGGTAACACTGAAGCTTTCTTT. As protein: CASSFGGNTEAFF.

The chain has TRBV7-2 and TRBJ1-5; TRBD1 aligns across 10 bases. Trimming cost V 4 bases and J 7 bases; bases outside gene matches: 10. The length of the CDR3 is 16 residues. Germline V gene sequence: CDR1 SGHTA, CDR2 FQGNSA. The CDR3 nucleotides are TGTGCCAGCAGCTCGGGACAGGGGAATGGTGGGCAGCCCCAGCATTTT. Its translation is CASSSGQGNGGQPQHF.

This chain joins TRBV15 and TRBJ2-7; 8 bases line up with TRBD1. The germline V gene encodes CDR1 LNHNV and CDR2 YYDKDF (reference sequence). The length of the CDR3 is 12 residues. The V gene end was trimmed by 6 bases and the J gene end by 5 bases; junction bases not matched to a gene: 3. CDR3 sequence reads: CATSRTGNEQYF. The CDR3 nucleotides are TGTGCCACCAGTAGGACAGGGAACGAGCAGTACTTC.

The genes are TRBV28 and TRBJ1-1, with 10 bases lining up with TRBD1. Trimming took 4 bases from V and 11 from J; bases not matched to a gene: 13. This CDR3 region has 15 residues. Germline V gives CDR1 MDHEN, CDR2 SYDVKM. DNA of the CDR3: TGTGCCAGCAGTTCGGGACAGGGGAAGGGAAGCTTTGCTTTCTTT. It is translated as CASSSGQGKGSFAFF.

The CDR3 sequence is CASSVGGAEQFF. The CDR3 nucleotides read TGTGCCAGCAGCGTCGGAGGAGCTGAGCAGTTCTTC. This sequence joins TRBV9 and TRBJ2-1; tentative D call: TRBD2 (5 bases). Germline V CDR1 and CDR2: SGDLS, YYNGEE. Trimming removed 2 bases at V and 9 bases at J, with 9 bases between. The CDR3 spans 12 residues.

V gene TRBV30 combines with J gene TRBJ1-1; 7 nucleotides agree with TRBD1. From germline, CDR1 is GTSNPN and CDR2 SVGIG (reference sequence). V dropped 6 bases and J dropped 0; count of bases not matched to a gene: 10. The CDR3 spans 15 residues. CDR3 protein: CACQFYRGLNTEAFF. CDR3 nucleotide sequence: TGTGCCTGTCAATTTTACAGGGGACTGAACACTGAAGCTTTCTTT.

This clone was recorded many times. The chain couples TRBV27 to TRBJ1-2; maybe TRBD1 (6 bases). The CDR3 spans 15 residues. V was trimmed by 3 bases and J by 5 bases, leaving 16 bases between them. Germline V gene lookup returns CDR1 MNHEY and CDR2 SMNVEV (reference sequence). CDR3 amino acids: CASSFTGTTGYGYTF. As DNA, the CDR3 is TGTGCCAGCAGTTTTACAGGGACCACTGGGTATGGCTACACCTTC.

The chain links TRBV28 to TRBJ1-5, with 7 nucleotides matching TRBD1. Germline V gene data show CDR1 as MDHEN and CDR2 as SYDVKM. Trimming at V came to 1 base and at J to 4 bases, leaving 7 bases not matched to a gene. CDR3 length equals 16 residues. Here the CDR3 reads CASSLFPGTANQPQHF. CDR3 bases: TGTGCCAGCAGTTTATTCCCGGGGACAGCGAATCAGCCCCAGCATTTT. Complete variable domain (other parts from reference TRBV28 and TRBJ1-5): DVKVTQSSRYLVKRTGEKVFLECVQDMDHENMFWYRQDPGLGLRLIYFSYDVKMKEKGDIPEGYSVSREKKERFSLILESASTNQTSMYLCASSLFPGTANQPQHFGDGTRLSIL.

The CDR3 nucleotides are TGTGCCAGCGAAGAAGACAGGGAGAGAGAGACCCAGTACTTC. The encoded protein is CASEEDRERETQYF. The rearrangement joins TRBV2 to TRBJ2-5; 7 bases align to TRBD1. The CDR3 has 14 amino acids. Germline CDR1 reads SNHLY; CDR2 reads FYNNEI. The V gene end was trimmed by 8 bases and the J gene end by 4 bases; junction bases not matched to a gene: 10.

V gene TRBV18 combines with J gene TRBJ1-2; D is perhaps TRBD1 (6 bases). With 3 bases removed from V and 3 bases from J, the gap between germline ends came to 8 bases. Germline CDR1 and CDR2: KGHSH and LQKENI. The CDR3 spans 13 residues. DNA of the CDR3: TGTGCCAGCTCACCCGACAGGTACTATGGCTACACCTTC. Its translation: CASSPDRYYGYTF.

The CDR3, as DNA: TGTGCCAGTAGGACCGGACTAGCGGGACCCGGCAATGAGCAGTTCTTC. Encoded protein: CASRTGLAGPGNEQFF. V is TRBV19 and J is TRBJ2-1; 12 nucleotides line up with TRBD2. CDR3 length: 16 residues. Germline trimming cut 6 bases from V and 6 bases from J; bases unmatched to any gene: 9. Germline CDR1 reads LNHDA; CDR2 reads SQIVND (reference sequence).

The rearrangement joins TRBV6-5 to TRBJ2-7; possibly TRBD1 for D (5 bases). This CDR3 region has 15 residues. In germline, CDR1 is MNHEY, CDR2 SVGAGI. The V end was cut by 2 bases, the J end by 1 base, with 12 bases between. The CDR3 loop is CASSYGRTTSYEQYF. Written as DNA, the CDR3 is TGTGCCAGCAGTTACGGCCGGACAACATCCTACGAGCAGTACTTC.

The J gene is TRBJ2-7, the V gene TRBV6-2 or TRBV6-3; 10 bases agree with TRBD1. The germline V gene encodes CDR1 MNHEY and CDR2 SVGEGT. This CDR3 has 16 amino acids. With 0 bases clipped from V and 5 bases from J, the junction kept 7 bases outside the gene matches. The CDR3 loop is CASSYSTGGGFNEQYF. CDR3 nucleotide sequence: TGTGCCAGCAGTTACTCGACAGGGGGCGGTTTCAACGAGCAGTACTTC.

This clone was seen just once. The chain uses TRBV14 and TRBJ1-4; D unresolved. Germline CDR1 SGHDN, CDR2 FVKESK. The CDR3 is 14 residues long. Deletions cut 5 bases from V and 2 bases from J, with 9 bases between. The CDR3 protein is CASSKRLTNEKLFF. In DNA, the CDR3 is TGTGCCAGCAGCAAGAGGTTGACTAATGAAAAACTGTTTTTT.